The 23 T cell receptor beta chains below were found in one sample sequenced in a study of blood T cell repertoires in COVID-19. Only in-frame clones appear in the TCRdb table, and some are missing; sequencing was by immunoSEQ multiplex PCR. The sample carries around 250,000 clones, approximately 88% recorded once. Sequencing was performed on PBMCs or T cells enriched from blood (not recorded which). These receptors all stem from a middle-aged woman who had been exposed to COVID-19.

In nucleotides, the CDR3 is TGTGCCAGCAGACGAAGAGACAATGAGCAGTTCTTC. It translates to CASRRRDNEQFF. V gene TRBV12-3 or TRBV12-4 combines with J gene TRBJ2-1; D is unresolved. The CDR3 runs 12 residues. V dropped 6 bases and J dropped 5 bases, with 8 bases sitting between them.

As DNA, the CDR3 is TGTGCCATCAAGTTGCACGGGGAGGGGGAGACCCAGTACTTC. The encoded protein is CAIKLHGEGETQYF. The chain uses TRBV10-3 and TRBJ2-5; 7 nucleotides align to TRBD2. This CDR3 comprises 14 residues. CDR1 and CDR2 (germline): ENHRY, SYGVKD. Trimming at V came to 7 bases and at J to 5 bases, leaving 10 bases not matched to a gene.

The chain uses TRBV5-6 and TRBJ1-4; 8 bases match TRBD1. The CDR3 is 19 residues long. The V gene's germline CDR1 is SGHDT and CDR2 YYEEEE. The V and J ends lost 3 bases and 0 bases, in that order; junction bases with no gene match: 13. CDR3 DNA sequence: TGTGCCAGCAGCTCGATCGGGGCAGGGGGCCGCACAACTAATGAAAAACTGTTTTTT. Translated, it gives CASSSIGAGGRTTNEKLFF. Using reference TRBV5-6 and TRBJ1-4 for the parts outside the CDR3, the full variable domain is DAGVTQSPTHLIKTRGQQVTLRCSPKSGHDTVSWYQQALGQGPQFIFQYYEEEERQRGNFPDRFSGHQFPNYSSELNVNALLLGDSALYLCASSSIGAGGRTTNEKLFFGSGTQLSVL.

As DNA, the CDR3 is TGTGCCATCAGAGCACACGACGGGGGGAACACCGGGGAGCTGTTTTTT. Amino acids: CAIRAHDGGNTGELFF. V is TRBV10-3 and J is TRBJ2-2; possible D gene TRBD2, 6 bases. Per the germline V gene, CDR1 is ENHRY and CDR2 is SYGVKD. The ends were cut back, 6 bases at V and 1 base at J, with 15 bases in the middle. The CDR3 sequence is 16 residues long.

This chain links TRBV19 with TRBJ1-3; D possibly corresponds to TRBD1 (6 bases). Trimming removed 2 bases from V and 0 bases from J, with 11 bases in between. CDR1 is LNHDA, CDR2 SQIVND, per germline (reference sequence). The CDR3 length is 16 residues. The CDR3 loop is CASSIIRGSSGNTIYF. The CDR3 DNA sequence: TGTGCCAGTAGTATAATCAGGGGAAGCTCTGGAAACACCATATATTTT. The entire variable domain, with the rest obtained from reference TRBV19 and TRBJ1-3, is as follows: DGGITQSPKYLFRKEGQNVTLSCEQNLNHDAMYWYRQDPGQGLRLIYYSQIVNDFQKGDIAEGYSVSREKKESFPLTVTSAQKNPTAFYLCASSIIRGSSGNTIYFGEGSWLTVV.

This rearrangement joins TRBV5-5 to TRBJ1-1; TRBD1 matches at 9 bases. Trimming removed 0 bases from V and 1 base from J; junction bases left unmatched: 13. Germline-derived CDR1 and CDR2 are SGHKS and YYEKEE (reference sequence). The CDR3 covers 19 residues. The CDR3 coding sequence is TGTGCCAGCAGCTTGGAGGGACAGGGTAAACGAGGGCCGAACACTGAAGCTTTCTTT. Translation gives CASSLEGQGKRGPNTEAFF.

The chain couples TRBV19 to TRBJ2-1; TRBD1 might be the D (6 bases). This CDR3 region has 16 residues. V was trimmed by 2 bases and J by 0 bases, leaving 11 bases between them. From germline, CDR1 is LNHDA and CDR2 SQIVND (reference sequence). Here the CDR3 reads CASSIWTASSYNEQFF. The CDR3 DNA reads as TGTGCCAGTAGTATATGGACAGCCAGCTCCTACAATGAGCAGTTCTTC.

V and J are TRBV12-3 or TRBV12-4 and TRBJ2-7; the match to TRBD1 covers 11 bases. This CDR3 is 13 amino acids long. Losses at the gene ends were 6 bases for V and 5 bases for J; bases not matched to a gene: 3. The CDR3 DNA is TGTGCCAGCAGCCGGGACAGGGGGGACGAGCAGTACTTC. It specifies CASSRDRGDEQYF.

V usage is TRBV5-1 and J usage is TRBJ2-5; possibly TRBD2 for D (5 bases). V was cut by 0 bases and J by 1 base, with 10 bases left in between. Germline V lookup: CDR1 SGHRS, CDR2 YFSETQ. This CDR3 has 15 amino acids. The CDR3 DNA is TGCGCCAGCAGCTTGGTCTCGGGGAGCCAAGAGACCCAGTACTTC. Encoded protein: CASSLVSGSQETQYF.

CDR3 nucleotide sequence: TGTGCCTGGAGTGGGGGGGGCAGTGGTGAAGCTTTCTTT. This codes for CAWSGGGSGEAFF. The genes are TRBV30 and TRBJ1-1, with D tentatively TRBD1 (6 bases). The V and J ends lost 1 base and 7 bases respectively, with 13 bases between them. The CDR3 contains 13 residues. The V gene's germline CDR1 is GTSNPN and CDR2 SVGIG (reference sequence). Drawing the rest from reference TRBV30 and TRBJ1-1, the complete variable domain is SQTIHQWPATLVQPVGSPLSLECTVEGTSNPNLYWYRQAAGRGLQLLFYSVGIGQISSEVPQNLSASRPQDRQFILSSKKLLLSDSGFYLCAWSGGGSGEAFFGQGTRLTVV.

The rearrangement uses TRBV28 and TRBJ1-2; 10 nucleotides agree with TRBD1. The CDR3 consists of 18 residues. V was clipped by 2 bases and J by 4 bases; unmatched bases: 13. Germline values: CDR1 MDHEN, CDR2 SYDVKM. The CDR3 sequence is CASSLLFPGTGVPYGYTF. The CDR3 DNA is TGTGCCAGCAGTTTACTTTTCCCCGGGACAGGGGTCCCCTATGGCTACACCTTC.

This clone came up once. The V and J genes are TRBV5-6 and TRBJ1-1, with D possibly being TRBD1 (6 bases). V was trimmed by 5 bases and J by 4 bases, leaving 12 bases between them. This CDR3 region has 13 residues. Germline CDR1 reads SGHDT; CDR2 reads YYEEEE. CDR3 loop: CASRTQGSTEAFF. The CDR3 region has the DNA TGTGCCAGCAGGACACAGGGAAGCACTGAAGCTTTCTTT.

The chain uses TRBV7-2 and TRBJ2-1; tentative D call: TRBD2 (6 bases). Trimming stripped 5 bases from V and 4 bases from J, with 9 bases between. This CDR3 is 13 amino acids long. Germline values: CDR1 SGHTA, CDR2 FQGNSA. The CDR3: CASSARGYNEQFF. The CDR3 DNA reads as TGTGCCAGCAGCGCGCGGGGATACAATGAGCAGTTCTTC.

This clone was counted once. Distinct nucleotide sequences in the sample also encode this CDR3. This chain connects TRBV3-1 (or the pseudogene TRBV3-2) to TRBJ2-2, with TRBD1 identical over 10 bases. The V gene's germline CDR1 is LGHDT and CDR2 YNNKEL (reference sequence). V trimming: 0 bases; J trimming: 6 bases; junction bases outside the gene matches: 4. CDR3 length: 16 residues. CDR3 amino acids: CASSQERDRGPGELFF. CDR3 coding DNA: TGTGCCAGCAGCCAAGAACGAGACAGGGGGCCCGGGGAGCTGTTTTTT.

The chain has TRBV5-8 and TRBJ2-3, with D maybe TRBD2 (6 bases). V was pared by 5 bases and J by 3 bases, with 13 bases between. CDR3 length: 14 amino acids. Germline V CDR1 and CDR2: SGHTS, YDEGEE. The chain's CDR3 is CASRPRGRTDTQYF. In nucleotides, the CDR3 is TGTGCCAGCAGACCACGGGGGAGGACAGATACGCAGTATTTT.

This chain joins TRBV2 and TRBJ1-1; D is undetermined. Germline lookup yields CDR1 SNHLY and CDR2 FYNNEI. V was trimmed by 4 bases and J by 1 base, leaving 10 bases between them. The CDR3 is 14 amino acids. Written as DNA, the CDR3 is TGTGCCAGCAGTGTGGCCAGGTCGAACACTGAAGCTTTCTTT. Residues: CASSVARSNTEAFF. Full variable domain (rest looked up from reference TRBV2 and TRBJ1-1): EPEVTQTPSHQVTQMGQEVILRCVPISNHLYFYWYRQILGQKVEFLVSFYNNEISEKSEIFDDQFSVERPDGSNFTLKIRSTKLEDSAMYFCASSVARSNTEAFFGQGTRLTVV.

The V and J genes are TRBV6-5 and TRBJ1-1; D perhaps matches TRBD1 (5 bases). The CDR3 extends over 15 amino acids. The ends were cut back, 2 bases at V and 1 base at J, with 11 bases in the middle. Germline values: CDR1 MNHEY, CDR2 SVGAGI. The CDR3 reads CASSYTRAGNTEAFF. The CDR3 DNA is TGTGCCAGCAGTTACACCAGGGCTGGGAACACTGAAGCTTTCTTT.

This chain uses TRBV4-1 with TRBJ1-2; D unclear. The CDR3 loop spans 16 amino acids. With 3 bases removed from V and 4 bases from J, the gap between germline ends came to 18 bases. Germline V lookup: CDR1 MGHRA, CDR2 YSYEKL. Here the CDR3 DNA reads TGCGCCAGCAGCCAGACTGCGGGTACTAATCTCTATGGCTACACCTTC. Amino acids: CASSQTAGTNLYGYTF.

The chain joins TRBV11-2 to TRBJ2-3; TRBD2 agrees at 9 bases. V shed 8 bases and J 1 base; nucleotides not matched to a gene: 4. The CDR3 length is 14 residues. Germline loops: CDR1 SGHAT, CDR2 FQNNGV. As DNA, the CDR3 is TGTGCCAGCGGCAGACTAGCGGGCACAGATACGCAGTATTTT. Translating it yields CASGRLAGTDTQYF.

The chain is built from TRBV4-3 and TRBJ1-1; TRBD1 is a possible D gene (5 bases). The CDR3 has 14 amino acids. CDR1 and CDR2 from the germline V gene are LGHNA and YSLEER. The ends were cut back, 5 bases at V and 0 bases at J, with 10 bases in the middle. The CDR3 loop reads CASSYDSVNTEAFF. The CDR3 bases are TGCGCCAGCAGCTATGACAGTGTGAACACTGAAGCTTTCTTT.

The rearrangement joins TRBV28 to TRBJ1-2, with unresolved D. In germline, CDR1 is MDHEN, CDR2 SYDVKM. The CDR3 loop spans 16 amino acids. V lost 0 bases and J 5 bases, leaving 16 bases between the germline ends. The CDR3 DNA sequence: TGTGCCAGCAGTTTATGGGAGGAGCCGGTGCGGTATGGCTACACCTTC. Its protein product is CASSLWEEPVRYGYTF.

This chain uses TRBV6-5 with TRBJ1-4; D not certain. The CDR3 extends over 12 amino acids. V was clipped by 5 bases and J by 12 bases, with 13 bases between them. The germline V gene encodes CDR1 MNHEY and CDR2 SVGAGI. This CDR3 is CASSPSFGELFF. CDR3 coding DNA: TGTGCCAGCAGTCCATCTTTCGGGGAACTGTTTTTT.

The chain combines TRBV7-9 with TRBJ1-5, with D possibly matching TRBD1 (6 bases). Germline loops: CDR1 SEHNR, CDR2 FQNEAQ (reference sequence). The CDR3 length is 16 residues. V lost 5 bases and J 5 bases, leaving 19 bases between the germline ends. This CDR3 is CASSQGAGAWDQPQHF. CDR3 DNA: TGTGCCAGCAGCCAAGGGGCGGGGGCTTGGGATCAGCCCCAGCATTTT.